Reported below is one T cell receptor beta chain. Its antigen is as yet unknown. Time point defined: cycle 4 day 1 (C4D1), after more than five weeks of nivolumab. Every patient had relapsed following autologous stem cell transplantation, and cohorts differed in brentuximab vedotin exposure. This specimen belongs to a study of PD-1 blockade in classical Hodgkin lymphoma. About the study: It was nivolumab at 3 mg/kg, given intravenously every 2 weeks, that patients received.

TCRdb keeps only in-frame clones here, not all; method: immunoSEQ multiplex PCR. The data hold some 86,000 clones, with around nine tenths observed a single time. Study observations and caveats: Repertoire differences have undefined causes, possibly disease activity or prior therapy.

The source was peripheral blood mononuclear cells (PBMCs), collected before the fourth cycle of nivolumab. The source is a human donor with classical Hodgkin lymphoma.

The CDR3 region is CASRPTGSAGNTIYF. DNA of the CDR3: TGTGCCAGCAGACCTACAGGGTCGGCTGGAAACACCATATATTTT. This chain links TRBV28 with TRBJ1-3, with D maybe TRBD1 (6 bases). Germline V gene sequence: CDR1 MDHEN, CDR2 SYDVKM. V was clipped by 6 bases and J by 2 bases, with 14 bases between them. The CDR3 length is 15 residues.